These T cell receptor beta chains were read from a single sample in a study of T cell responses to AZD1222 COVID-19 vaccine. TCRdb's table, derived via immunoSEQ multiplex PCR, lists solely in-frame clones and lacks some. The sample consists of 150,000 or so clones, about 90% of them appearing once. Source: peripheral blood, taken 28 days after the second AZD1222 dose. The receptors derive from an adult who received the AZD1222 COVID-19 vaccine. Each CDR3 is given with its conserved first and last residue. D genes are given only for firm matches. Size tells how often a clone was seen (once, few, many) or the class of an expanded clone, and some rows leave it out.

- | - | TRBJ1-5 | TRBV12-3/TRBV12-4 | TGTGCCAGCAGTCAACTAGCCAATCAGCCCCAGCATTTT | CASSQLANQPQHF
- | TRBD2 | TRBJ2-1 | TRBV6-2/TRBV6-3 | TGTGCCAGCAGTTTCCCTAGCGGGAGGGCGTACAGTGAGCAGTTCTTC | CASSFPSGRAYSEQFF
- | - | TRBJ1-1 | TRBV5-6 | TGTGCCAGCAGCTTGGGTTTACTGAACACTGAAGCTTTCTTT | CASSLGLLNTEAFF
- | - | TRBJ1-6 | TRBV3-1/TRBV3-2 | TGTGCCAGCAGCTTCAGACAAGGCACCCTCCACTTT | CASSFRQGTLHF
- | TRBD1 | TRBJ2-5 | TRBV30 | TGTGCCTGGAGCCCCACGACAGGGGGCAGGGGGGAGACCCAGTACTTC | CAWSPTTGGRGETQYF
- | TRBD2 | TRBJ2-5 | TRBV28 | TGTGCCAGCAGTTTAATAAGCGGGAGTCGCGGGGAGACCCAGTACTTC | CASSLISGSRGETQYF
- | TRBD2 | TRBJ2-3 | TRBV7-9 | TGTGCCAGCAGCCACGGACTAGCGGAACCCACAGATACGCAGTATTTT | CASSHGLAEPTDTQYF
- | TRBD1 | TRBJ1-2 | TRBV10-3 | TGTGCCATCAGTGATCAGGGGGCGGTCTATGGCTACACCTTC | CAISDQGAVYGYTF
- | TRBD2 | TRBJ2-3 | TRBV10-2 | TGCGCCACCGGGACTAGCGGGGTCACAGATACGCAGTATTTT | CATGTSGVTDTQYF
- | - | TRBJ2-7 | TRBV15 | TGTGCCACCAGCCGCCGGTGGCCCTCTGATGCCTACGAGCAGTACTTC | CATSRRWPSDAYEQYF
- | - | TRBJ1-5 | TRBV19 | TGTGCCAGTATGGGATTCCAGTGGGGGGCTGGACAGCCCCAGCATTTT | CASMGFQWGAGQPQHF
- | - | TRBJ1-1 | TRBV28 | TGTGCCAGCAGTCAAGGACGGGCGGGGAACACTGAAGCTTTCTTT | CASSQGRAGNTEAFF
- | TRBD1 | TRBJ1-2 | TRBV5-8 | TGTGCCAGCAGCCCGGTTCAGGGGGACTATGGCTACACCTTC | CASSPVQGDYGYTF
once | TRBD1 | TRBJ1-2 | TRBV7-9 | TGTGCCAGCAGCTTAGAGGGGGACAGGAGCTACTATGGCTACACCTTC | CASSLEGDRSYYGYTF